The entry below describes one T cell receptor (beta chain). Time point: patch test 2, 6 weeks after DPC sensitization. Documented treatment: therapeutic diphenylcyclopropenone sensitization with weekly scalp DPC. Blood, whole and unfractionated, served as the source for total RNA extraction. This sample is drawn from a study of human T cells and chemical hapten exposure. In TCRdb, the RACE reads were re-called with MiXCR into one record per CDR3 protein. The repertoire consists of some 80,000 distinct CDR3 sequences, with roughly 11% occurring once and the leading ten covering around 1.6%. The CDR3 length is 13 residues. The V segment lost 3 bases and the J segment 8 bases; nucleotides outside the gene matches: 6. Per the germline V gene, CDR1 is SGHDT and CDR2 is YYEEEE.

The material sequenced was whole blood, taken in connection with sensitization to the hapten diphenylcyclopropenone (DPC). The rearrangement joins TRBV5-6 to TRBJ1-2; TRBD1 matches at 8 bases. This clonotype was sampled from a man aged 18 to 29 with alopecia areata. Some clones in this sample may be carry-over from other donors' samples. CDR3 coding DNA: TGTGCCAGCAGCTCGGGACAGGCCTGGGGCTACACCTTC. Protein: CASSSGQAWGYTF.